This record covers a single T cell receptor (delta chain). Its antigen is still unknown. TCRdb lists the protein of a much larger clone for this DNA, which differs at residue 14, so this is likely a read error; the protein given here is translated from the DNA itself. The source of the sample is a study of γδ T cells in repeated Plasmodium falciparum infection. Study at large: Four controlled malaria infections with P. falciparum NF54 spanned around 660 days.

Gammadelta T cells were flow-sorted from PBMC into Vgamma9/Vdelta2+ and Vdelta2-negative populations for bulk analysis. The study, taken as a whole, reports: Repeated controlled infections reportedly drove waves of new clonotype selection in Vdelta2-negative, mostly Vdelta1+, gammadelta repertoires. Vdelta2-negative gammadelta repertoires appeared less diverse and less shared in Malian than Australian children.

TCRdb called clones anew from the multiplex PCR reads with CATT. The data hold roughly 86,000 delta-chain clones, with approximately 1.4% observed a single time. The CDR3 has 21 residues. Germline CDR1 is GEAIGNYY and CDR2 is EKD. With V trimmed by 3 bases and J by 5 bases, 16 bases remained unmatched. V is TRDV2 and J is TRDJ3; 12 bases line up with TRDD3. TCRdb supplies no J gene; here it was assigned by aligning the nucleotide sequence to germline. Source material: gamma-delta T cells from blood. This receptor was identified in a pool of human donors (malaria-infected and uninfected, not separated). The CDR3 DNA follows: TGTGCCTGTGACTCTACCTTACTGGGGGATACTAGGTCCCGGGACACCCGACAGATGTTTTTC. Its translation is CACDSTLLGDTRSRDTRQMFF.